The TCR beta chain under discussion was sequenced for a study of blood T cells in healthy people across ages (dated by TCRdb to about 2015). Study-level background: In model experiments, roughly one uniquely barcoded TCR beta cDNA molecule per two T cells was captured by template switching. Age-related changes in TCR beta repertoire diversity were measured in the study by deep sequencing normalized with unique cDNA molecular identifiers. For two donors (one aged 18 to 29 and one aged 80 or older), the study analyzed two additional independent replicas of 1 million unique cDNA reads from the same blood draw. To avoid experimental bias, donors of different ages were randomly spread across the sequencing lanes. The donors were divided into four age groups: young (average around 17 years), middle-aged (over 35), aged (about 61) and long-lived (approximately 74).

Systemically healthy Caucasian individuals from Russia, 35 to 40 in total and aged roughly 6 to 100 years, were included as donors. Approximately 9.3 milliliters of peripheral blood were collected from each donor into EDTA-treated Vacutainer tubes. Ficoll-Paque density-gradient centrifugation was used to isolate PBMCs, with at least 7 million per sample. Total RNA, at least 5.5 micrograms per sample, was extracted from PBMCs with Trizol reagent. The percentages of naive CD45RAhigh/CD27high T cells were determined by flow cytometry on a PBMC aliquot from every donor. Note on this clonotype: Its cognate antigen has yet to be identified. No base qualities exist here, and no much larger clone lies one base off it.

Study-wide findings and limitations: Because the CMV infection status of the donors was unknown, age-related changes in expanded clonotypes may potentially have been confounded. As age increased, observed TCR beta diversity per million T cells dropped in a roughly linear way, and a significant reduction was already evident by age about 40. Estimates of total diversity based on one million sequenced T cells were regarded as lower bounds and as underestimates. Because profiling used bulk unsorted PBMCs, naive and antigen-experienced compartments could not be compared conclusively. There was a strong correlation between observed TCR beta diversity and the percentage of naive T cells measured by flow cytometry. The long-lived group showed more naive CD4+ T cells, fewer expanded clones and increased TCR diversity than the aged group, suggesting age selection.

Library prep was done by 5' RACE. TCRdb records Illumina HiSeq 2500 as the sequencer. A second PCR of about 6 to 12 cycles was run with a J-beta primer mix and a sample-barcoded 5' primer. Each TCR beta cDNA molecule received a unique molecular identifier from a template-switch 5' adaptor carrying 12 random nucleotides. Each sample yielded at least 2.5 million CDR3-containing paired-end reads. The Mint cDNA synthesis kit, primed by a TRBC-specific oligonucleotide, was used to synthesize first-strand cDNA from all RNA. All cDNA was treated with uracil-DNA glycosylase and then went through a first 18-cycle PCR with the universal primers M1SS and BC2_uni_R. As for how the authors treated the data: Normalization of each sample was performed by random selection of 1 million high-quality reads, each carrying a distinct molecular identifier. Reads with shared molecular identifiers were discarded instead of being binned into consensus sequences. CDR3 identification, clonotype clustering and error correction used MiTCR with a Q25 quality threshold and the strictest error-elimination algorithm. Lower-bound total TCR beta diversity was estimated with a nonparametric unseen species model using Euler transformation. TCRdb reran the public reads through fastp at Q25 and MiXCR, keeping productive beta chains. Rows matching on CDR3 protein sequence are summarized as one entry with the most common DNA and genes. For this entry, the V and J calls and clone size follow TCRdb and not the study's own pipeline. In all, the sample holds 1.5 million to 2 million distinct CDR3 sequences, and about 28% of those were seen once. Of the sample, approximately 7.7% is held by the ten largest clones.

V is cut by 3 bases and J by 0 bases, and the space between the germline ends is 10 bases. The CDR3 starts with the cysteine, ends with the phenylalanine, and has 15 residues. Just CDR3 DNA is preserved here, 45 bases in frame from base 1. Recombination linked TRBV12-3 or TRBV12-4 to TRBJ2-3; the D gene cannot be named for sure. Sequencing was performed on blood. The sequence derives from a woman between 25 and 40 years old in good health. Here the CDR3 is given as CASSFKPLSTDTQYF. The bases are TGTGCCAGCAGTTTTAAGCCATTGAGCACAGATACGCAGTATTTT.